The present T cell receptor (beta chain) was sequenced within a study of T cells in Graves' hyperthyroidism and ophthalmopathy. Study-level results: Appearing also in blood were most of the thyroid clonotypes expanded above 0.001.

This clonotype was seen a few times. The antigen is not known. Amplified regions were TCR beta CDR3 sequences from RNA transcripts. Carried out on the TCR CDR3, a first-round RT-PCR used the HTBI primer set. One entry per CDR3 protein results from TCRdb running MiXCR on the multiplex PCR reads. Of 300,000 to 450,000 distinct CDR3 sequences listed, about 14% are singletons. Among ophthalmopathy patients, the Clinical Activity Score reached at least 3, the NOSPECS grade reached at least 4, and duration remained under 3 months. Thyroid ultrasound, orbital computed tomography, clinical symptoms, and serum thyroxine and TRAb underpinned diagnoses. The TCR comes from a woman aged 25 to 39 with Graves' ophthalmopathy. Specimen: blood.

The CDR3 nucleotides are TGCGCCAGCAGCTTGGGCCCCCGCAGCAGGGGCGTTTACGAGCAGTACTTC. Protein: CASSLGPRSRGVYEQYF. The chain uses TRBV5-1 and TRBJ2-7; perhaps TRBD1 as D (6 bases). From germline, CDR1 is SGHRS and CDR2 YFSETQ. The V gene lost 0 bases and the J gene lost 4 bases, with 20 bases spanning the gap. This CDR3 spans 17 amino acids.